This entry features one TCR beta chain sequence. The clone's antigen remains unknown. Within one base of it there is no much larger clone, and no base qualities were kept. Other DNA sequences from this sample encode an identical CDR3 as well. In total, 500 to 700 healthy bone marrow donors made up the cohort. All cohort members were sampled while nominally healthy, although unrecorded immune exposures were likely present. The donor tested CMV seronegative and was one of the 352 seronegative cohort members. A peripheral blood sample was provided by each donor, and peripheral blood mononuclear cells were used for TCR beta sequencing. Genomic DNA extraction from the blood cell samples was performed with the Qiagen DNeasy Blood Extraction Kit. This sample stems from a study of cytomegalovirus exposure and HLA in healthy donors (dated by TCRdb to about 2017). Study-level background: According to an earlier analysis of 587 of the donors, some 180 million T cells yielded 117 million unique TCR beta sequences and about 300 Gb of sequence data. An early release that covered about 600 HLA-typed donors contained around 330 gigabases of sequencing data and 65 million to 100 million unique TCR sequences. Among the roughly 400 genotyped donors, 81% belonged to the genetic ancestry cluster associated with self-reported Caucasian donors. The study was designed to test whether signatures of past pathogen exposure could be identified by cataloging public T cell receptors. The T cell repertoires of some 700 subjects were profiled by immunosequencing and related to cytomegalovirus serostatus. Along with the approximately 600-subject first cohort, a separate validation cohort of over a hundred different subjects was used. The study combined high-throughput TCR immunosequencing, statistical association of individual TCRs with disease status, and machine learning to predict cytomegalovirus infection status. A later analysis re-analyzed previously published TCR beta repertoires from 660 or so donors and added high-resolution HLA genotyping to study TCR occurrence patterns. Rather than drawing on any new phenotypic data, the later analysis identified candidate immune exposures from TCR beta sequences and the way those sequences occurred across donors. In an earlier analysis of 500 to 650 of the donors, high-throughput TCR beta sequencing was used to judge whether each TCR beta V gene segment behaved as functional or pseudogenic. Donor age, sex, ethnicity and CMV serostatus were compiled together with the repertoire data. A later genetic analysis took genome-wide SNP genotypes for about 65% of the roughly 670 donors and used that subset as a discovery cohort. Every repertoire in the discovery cohort had been generated on one and the same sequencing platform. Both class I and class II loci were covered by HLA typing, at four-digit resolution. Typing coverage differed by locus: A, B, C, DRB1 and DQB1 were typed in about 620-630 donors, DQA1 in about 500, DPA1 in some 600, and DPB1 in 450 to 480. Because of strong linkage in the cohort, 5 or 6 DR-DQ haplotypes were treated as single units for association and clustering. Across around 400 genotyped donors of the cohort, an average of roughly 250,000 unique TCR beta nucleotide sequences per donor were sequenced, and 15% to 20% of those sequences were non-productive.

Results the study describes overall, beyond this receptor: Cytomegalovirus status was reported to be diagnosed by the classifier with high specificity and sensitivity in both the original and validation cohorts. At a false discovery rate of 0.05, a later analysis linked some 18,000 TCR beta sequences to specific HLA alleles. Linkage disequilibrium might explain the correlated functional status among segregating V segments, but an unknown experimental factor could not be excluded. Because counts were too low, about 18 rarely observed V segments, including chromosome 9 orphons, were left out of the earlier analysis of about 500 of the donors. In the study, some 180 TCR beta chains were listed as associated with cytomegalovirus. Some IMGT-functional V segments, including TRBV6-2 and TRBV6-3, could not be distinguished by the 87-base-pair reads and were therefore excluded. A cluster of highly shared sequence variants was judged likely to represent a technical artifact of the sequencing pipeline. Presence/absence analyses assumed roughly uniform sequencing depth across donors, an assumption that may not hold. CMV serostatus was the only immune exposure information available for the cohort. The authors suggested that the approach could potentially be generalized to other disease states and immunological phenotypes. The cohort was sequenced for TCR beta chains only, and without alpha or paired-chain data the features that could be detected were limited. A further reported finding was that TCR beta sequences accurately predicted the HLA-A and HLA-B alleles for most subjects in the first cohort. According to a later analysis, most CMV-associated TCR beta chains appeared to be HLA-restricted, and the HLA associations seemed to be driven largely by CMV exposure. A later analysis reported that several top co-occurrence clusters appeared linked to parvovirus B19, influenza, CMV and Epstein-Barr virus. An association between a missense DCLRE1C variant and V-gene and J-gene trimming of TCR beta chains was found in a later genetic analysis and replicated in an independent cohort. Compared with the roughly 670-donor mean, donors in an Asian-associated ancestry cluster had fewer N-insertions in productive TCRs, according to a later genetic analysis. Strong co-occurrence of HLA alleles, especially DR and DQ, made assigning TCR associations to individual alleles difficult. In a later analysis, the rate of TCR association differed among HLA loci, with DRB1 alleles having the most associated TCRs and HLA-C alleles having the fewest. Because HLA typing was missing for some donors at each locus, association tests included only the typed subset. Broadly in line with IMGT annotations, most TCR beta V segments showed up in productive rearrangements about 90% or about 30% of the time in an earlier analysis of some 590 of the donors. A later analysis found that HLA-associated TCR beta chains were more clonally expanded and had lower generation probabilities than equally common non-associated chains. Three of the identified cytomegalovirus-associated TCR beta chains were confirmed in vitro to be specific for cytomegalovirus antigens. Most TCR sequences were observed very rarely across donors, whereas some public TCRs were present in many individuals.

Libraries were constructed by the immunoSEQ multiplex PCR assay. For the multiplex PCR, a mixture combining 60 forward primers for TCR Vbeta segments and 13 reverse primers for TCR Jbeta segments was used. The CDR3 region of rearranged TCR beta genes was amplified from genomic DNA with a multiplex PCR assay. Amplified TCR beta libraries were sequenced as 87-base-pair reads on the Illumina HiSeq System. In the source study's methods: A later analysis tallied roughly 76 million unique TCR beta chains across the 666 repertoires, and approximately 11 million of those chains were shared by two or more donors. Raw reads were error-corrected and collapsed into unique sequences by a nearest-neighbor algorithm in which closely related sequences were merged to remove PCR and sequencing errors. CDR3 sequences were aligned to IMGT reference sequences to assign V, D and J gene segments. For a sequence to be retained, a match of at least six nucleotides was required to both a V gene segment and a J gene segment. A rearrangement counted as productive if the CDR3 had no stop codons and remained in frame with V and J, and every other rearrangement counted as non-productive. CDR3 was defined according to IMGT convention as the region running from the second conserved V-encoded cysteine to the conserved J-encoded phenylalanine. The earlier analysis of approximately 590 of the donors excluded any sequence lacking an unambiguous match to a single V gene segment. In an earlier analysis of roughly 600 of the donors, a V segment was called functional when productive rearrangements were above 56.7%, and segregating when the standard deviation between donors exceeded 5%. A statistical classification framework was built for diagnosing cytomegalovirus status from the catalog of TCR beta chain sequences. In a later analysis, V and J genes were assigned by comparing TCR nucleotide sequences against IMGT/GENE-DB human TR gene sequences. A later analysis assigned CDR3 sequences and most-parsimonious VDJ recombination scenarios with the TCRdist pipeline. In a later analysis, each TCR beta chain was defined by its CDR3 amino acid sequence together with its V-gene family, and reads without a unique V-gene family were excluded. A later analysis removed 500 to 600 highly shared, low-generation-probability nucleotide sequences to deal with suspected cross-contamination and a sequencing artifact. In a later analysis, a clonal expansion index for each public chain was calculated from normalized within-repertoire ranks of inferred template counts. A later analysis computed generation probabilities with a VDJ recombination model fitted to out-of-frame rearrangements, and checked the results against IGoR. Hypergeometric tests were used in a later analysis to score TCR-TCR, TCR-HLA and TCR-CMV co-occurrence, with a repertoire-size bias correction applied to the TCR pairs. False discovery rates were estimated in a later analysis by permuting HLA or CMV assignments 20 times. In a later analysis, co-occurring TCRs were grouped with DBSCAN, and TCRdist sequence similarity was added when clustering was performed within HLA-allele-positive subsets. Repertoires with fewer than 30,000 or more than 120,000 public chains, plus five repertoires with anomalous nucleotide sharing, were excluded from co-occurrence clustering. Drawn from immuneACCESS, this table holds only the in-frame rearrangements with V and J called that TCRdb kept. Clones are partly lost; checked studies trace under half to an unresolved V gene and leave the rest unexplained. That table gives V, J and clone size, and the DNA gave D and trimming. The sample data list 200,000 to 250,000 clones, and about three quarters of these were observed just once. 0.4% to 0.6% of the sample is held by the ten biggest clonotypes.

For CDR1 and CDR2, the germline V gene (reference sequence) lists LNHNV and YYDKDF. Ends trimmed: V by 0 bases, J by 5 bases; bases unmatched to a gene: 2. Inclusive of the bounding cysteine and phenylalanine, the CDR3 is 15 residues long. Only the CDR3 portion is preserved as DNA: 45 bases, with reading frame beginning at the first base. This receptor was identified in a boy between 10 and 17 years old in good health and CMV-seronegative. The V and J segments used are TRBV15 and TRBJ2-5, with 11 central nucleotides matching TRBD2. The sequencing sample was made of PBMCs. At the DNA level, the sequence is TGTGCCACCAGCAGAGATAGCGGGGGGGCCGAGACCCAGTACTTC. Its product reads: CATSRDSGGAETQYF. The variable domain in full, with residues beyond the CDR3 obtained from the reference TRBV15 and TRBJ2-5 genes, is DAMVIQNPRYQVTQFGKPVTLSCSQTLNHNVMYWYQQKSSQAPKLLFHYYDKDFNNEADTPDNFQSRRPNTSFCFLDIRSPGLGDTAMYLCATSRDSGGAETQYFGPGTRLLVL.